The 24 T cell receptor beta chains below all came from one sample that was sequenced in a study of Graves' ophthalmopathy and Graves' hyperthyroidism. Amplified material comprised TCR beta CDR3 regions derived from RNA transcripts. The library came from an HTBI-primed first-round RT-PCR and a second-round multiplex PCR. TCRdb used MiXCR to reprocess the multiplex PCR reads, holding one entry per CDR3 protein. This sample has 740,000 or so distinct CDR3 sequences, with 40% found just once. Input material: peripheral blood. All receptors come from an adult man with Graves' ophthalmopathy.

This clonotype was found a few times. The chain uses TRBV12-3 or TRBV12-4 and TRBJ1-4, with D maybe TRBD1 (5 bases). The germline V and J ends were trimmed by 3 bases and 6 bases, with 8 bases remaining between them. This CDR3 has 13 residues. Here the CDR3 DNA reads TGTGCCAGCAGTTTCGCGGGGGATGAAAAACTGTTTTTT. Translated: CASSFAGDEKLFF.

This sequence joins TRBV25-1 and TRBJ1-5, with 7 positions matching TRBD1. Germline V gene data show CDR1 as MGHDK and CDR2 as SYGVNS. The CDR3 totals 12 residues. In nucleotides, the CDR3 is TGTGCTCGCACAGGGGCTGATCAGCCCCAGCATTTT. Translating gives CARTGADQPQHF.

The V gene is TRBV15, the J gene TRBJ1-4; the D gene is possibly TRBD1 (5 bases). Germline CDR1 and CDR2: LNHNV and YYDKDF (reference sequence). Trimming took off 4 bases at V and 4 bases at J, with 10 bases between the two ends. This CDR3 spans 14 amino acids. The CDR3 reads CATSTSGLNEKLFF. DNA of the CDR3: TGTGCCACCAGCACCTCAGGGCTTAATGAAAAACTGTTTTTT.

This clonotype was detected ten times or more. The genes are TRBV4-3 and TRBJ2-7; D call uncertain. The CDR3 consists of 13 residues. Per germline, CDR1 LGHNA and CDR2 YSLEER. The V end was cut by 1 base, the J end by 4 bases, with 8 bases between. As DNA, the CDR3 is TGCGCCAGCAGCCAAGTGATGGGTTACGAGCAGTACTTC. This sequence encodes CASSQVMGYEQYF.

This clonotype was detected many times. The rearrangement uses TRBV7-2 and TRBJ1-5, with D uncertain. CDR1 and CDR2 (germline): SGHTA, FQGNSA. V gave up 1 base and J gave up 0 bases, with 10 bases separating them. The CDR3 runs 16 residues. In nucleotides, the CDR3 is TGTGCCAGCAGCTTAGTCCCCGGAAATAGCAATCAGCCCCAGCATTTT. Translation: CASSLVPGNSNQPQHF.

This clonotype was detected only a few times. Relative to the germline gene, one junction end is altered; a read error may explain this. This rearrangement joins TRBV24-1 to TRBJ1-2; D is ambiguous. The germline CDR1 and CDR2 sequences are KGHDR and SFDVKD. The CDR3 covers 16 residues. The CDR3 DNA follows: TGTGCCAGCAGTTTCACGGTCGGTTTAGCTAACTATGGCTACACCTTC. Protein sequence: CASSFTVGLANYGYTF.

About this clonotype itself: A read error may explain this, as a much larger clone is one base away. The rearrangement uses TRBV19 and TRBJ2-7; 8 bases map to TRBD1. The CDR3 has 14 amino acids. Looked up from germline, CDR1 is LNHDA and CDR2 is SQIVND (reference sequence). The junction had 8 bases not matched to a gene; V was cut back by 4 bases and J by 6 bases. The CDR3 sequence: CASSTDREGVEQYF. DNA of the CDR3: TGTGCCAGTAGTACGGACAGGGAAGGGGTCGAGCAGTACTTC.

This rearrangement joins TRBV7-2 to TRBJ2-3; D not resolved. Deletions cut 7 bases from V and 0 bases from J, with 8 bases between. Germline lookup yields CDR1 SGHTA and CDR2 FQGNSA. The CDR3 runs to 13 residues. This CDR3 reads CASTSRSTDTQYF. CDR3 nucleotides: TGTGCCAGCACATCGAGGAGCACAGATACGCAGTATTTT.

This clonotype was observed a few times. The gene calls are TRBV11-2 and TRBJ2-2; D may be TRBD1 (7 bases). This CDR3 is 16 amino acids long. V was clipped by 2 bases and J by 3 bases, with 13 bases between them. Germline CDR1 and CDR2: SGHAT and FQNNGV. The DNA of the CDR3 is TGTGCCAGCAGCTTATCGGGAGACAGGGACACCGGGGAGCTGTTTTTT. This codes for CASSLSGDRDTGELFF.

This clonotype occurred many times. The V and J genes are TRBV2 and TRBJ1-6; the match to TRBD1 covers 9 bases. This CDR3 has 14 residues. V lost 6 bases and J lost 9; bases outside the gene matches: 6. CDR1 is SNHLY and CDR2 is FYNNEI in the germline V gene. In DNA, the CDR3 is TGTGCCAGCAGGAAAGGACAGGGGCGTTCACCCCTCCACTTT. Translated: CASRKGQGRSPLHF.

V gene TRBV7-2 combines with J gene TRBJ1-4; D is unclear. Germline V gene sequence: CDR1 SGHTA, CDR2 FQGNSA. The CDR3 extends over 15 amino acids. V dropped 3 bases and J dropped 7 bases, with 15 bases sitting between them. The CDR3 nucleotides read TGTGCCAGCAGCTTGTTCGGGTCGACCGGTGAAAAACTGTTTTTT. Amino acids: CASSLFGSTGEKLFF.

This clonotype was seen a few times. This chain links TRBV12-3 or TRBV12-4 with TRBJ2-5; perhaps TRBD1 as D (6 bases). Trimming removed 4 bases at V and 5 bases at J, with 11 bases between. The CDR3 is made up of 13 amino acids. CDR3 nucleotides: TGTGCCAGCAGTTGGGACATTCGGGAGACCCAGTACTTC. This translates into CASSWDIRETQYF.

V usage is TRBV14 and J usage is TRBJ2-2; 7 bases agree with TRBD2. Germline values: CDR1 SGHDN, CDR2 FVKESK. V dropped 0 bases and J dropped 5; count of bases not matched to a gene: 9. CDR3 length equals 17 residues. As DNA, the CDR3 is TGTGCCAGCAGCCAAGACGTCTATTGGCGGGGGACCGGGGAGCTGTTTTTT. Translating gives CASSQDVYWRGTGELFF.

Many counts were recorded for this clonotype. The genes are TRBV19 and TRBJ1-4; no clear D gene. Trimming took 6 bases from V and 5 from J, leaving 4 bases between them. Germline assignment: CDR1 LNHDA and CDR2 SQIVND (reference sequence). The CDR3 length is 11 residues. Here the CDR3 reads CASRRNEKLFF. Here the CDR3 DNA reads TGTGCCAGTAGACGAAATGAAAAACTGTTTTTT.

The chain recombines TRBV19 with TRBJ2-2, with D perhaps TRBD1 (6 bases). The CDR3 consists of 16 residues. Trimming shortened V by 8 bases and J by 1 base, and 17 bases separated the two germline ends. Germline assignment: CDR1 LNHDA and CDR2 SQIVND (reference sequence). Written as DNA, the CDR3 is TGTGCCAGTCAGAGACAGGCTAGAATGAACACCGGGGAGCTGTTTTTT. Translated, it gives CASQRQARMNTGELFF.

This clonotype appeared a few times. The V call is TRBV11-2, the J call TRBJ2-7, with D perhaps matching TRBD1 (5 bases). The CDR3 runs to 12 residues. V lost 6 bases to trimming and J lost 5 bases, with 11 bases between them. Germline V CDR1 and CDR2: SGHAT, FQNNGV. CDR3 DNA: TGTGCCAGCAGAGGGGATACGAACGAGCAGTACTTC. Translated, it gives CASRGDTNEQYF.

The rearrangement links TRBV15 to TRBJ1-2, with 9 bases identical to TRBD1. CDR1 and CDR2 (germline): LNHNV, YYDKDF (reference sequence). Losses at the gene ends were 4 bases for V and 5 bases for J; bases not matched to a gene: 5. This CDR3 has 14 amino acids. CDR3 sequence reads: CATSTGTGRYGYTF. CDR3 bases: TGTGCCACCAGCACTGGGACAGGGAGGTATGGCTACACCTTC.

This chain links TRBV19 with TRBJ1-5; D is unclear. This CDR3 has 13 amino acids. Germline CDR1 reads LNHDA; CDR2 reads SQIVND (reference sequence). Trimming removed 3 bases from V and 4 bases from J, with 7 bases in between. The CDR3 DNA reads as TGTGCCAGTAGTATCTTGGGGAATCAGCCCCAGCATTTT. It encodes CASSILGNQPQHF.

This clonotype was detected ten times or more. The chain employs TRBV10-3 and TRBJ1-1, with a possible D match to TRBD1 (6 bases). CDR1 and CDR2 from the germline V gene are ENHRY and SYGVKD. V was shortened by 1 base and J by 4 bases, with 19 bases between the two germline ends. This CDR3 has 17 residues. The CDR3 region has the DNA TGTGCCATCAGTGAGTTAGGTAGGCAGGGGTCTCGCACTGAAGCTTTCTTT. Translated, it gives CAISELGRQGSRTEAFF.

The chain has TRBV6-4 and TRBJ1-1, with D possibly TRBD1 on 6 matching bases. The CDR3 has 13 amino acids. Germline V gene data show CDR1 as MRHNA and CDR2 as SNTAGT. Trimming pared 3 bases from V and 4 bases from J, leaving 9 bases between. The CDR3 protein is CASSEQGSTEAFF. The CDR3, as DNA: TGTGCCAGCAGTGAACAGGGCTCCACTGAAGCTTTCTTT.

The gene calls are TRBV29-1 and TRBJ2-7; the match to TRBD1 covers 7 bases. This CDR3 comprises 12 residues. CDR1 SQVTM and CDR2 ANQGSEA come from the germline V gene. The V gene end was trimmed by 8 bases and the J gene end by 5 bases; junction bases not matched to a gene: 9. Here the CDR3 DNA reads TGCAGCCCCCGACAGGGTACCGACGAGCAGTACTTC. Protein product: CSPRQGTDEQYF.

The chain uses TRBV29-1 and TRBJ1-1, with TRBD1 matching over 7 bases. From germline, CDR1 is SQVTM and CDR2 ANQGSEA. This CDR3 comprises 13 residues. The V gene end was trimmed by 4 bases and the J gene end by 9 bases; junction bases not matched to a gene: 11. This CDR3 is CSVVQGRGSKAFF. The DNA for the CDR3 is TGCAGCGTTGTACAGGGGCGCGGGTCGAAAGCTTTCTTT.

This clonotype was detected only a few times. V and J are TRBV4-2 and TRBJ2-7; D remains ambiguous. Per germline, CDR1 LGHNA and CDR2 YNFKEQ. Deletions cut 0 bases from V and 0 bases from J, with 9 bases between. CDR3 length equals 15 residues. This CDR3 is CASSQDPSSSYEQYF. In DNA form, the CDR3 reads TGTGCCAGCAGCCAAGACCCTTCAAGCTCCTACGAGCAGTACTTC.

The chain employs TRBV9 and TRBJ2-5, with 8 nucleotides matching TRBD2. The trim removed 1 base at V and 5 bases at J, leaving 10 bases unmatched. Germline lookup yields CDR1 SGDLS and CDR2 YYNGEE. This CDR3 is 16 amino acids long. The CDR3 sequence is CASSVLSGDGRETQYF. CDR3 DNA: TGTGCCAGCAGCGTACTTAGCGGGGATGGTAGGGAGACCCAGTACTTC.